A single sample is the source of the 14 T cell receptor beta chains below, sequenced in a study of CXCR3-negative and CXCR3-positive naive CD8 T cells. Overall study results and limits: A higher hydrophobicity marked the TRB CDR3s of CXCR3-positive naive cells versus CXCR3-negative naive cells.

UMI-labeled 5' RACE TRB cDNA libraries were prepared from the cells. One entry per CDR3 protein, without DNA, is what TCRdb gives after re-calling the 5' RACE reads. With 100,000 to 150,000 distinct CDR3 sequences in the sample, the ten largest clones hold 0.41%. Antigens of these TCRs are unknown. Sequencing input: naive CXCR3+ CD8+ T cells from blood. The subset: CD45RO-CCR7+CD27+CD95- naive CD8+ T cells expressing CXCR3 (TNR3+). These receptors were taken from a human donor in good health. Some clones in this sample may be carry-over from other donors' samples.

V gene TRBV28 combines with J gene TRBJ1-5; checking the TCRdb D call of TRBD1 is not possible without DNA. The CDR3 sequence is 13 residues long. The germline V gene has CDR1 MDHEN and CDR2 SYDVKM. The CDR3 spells CASSSPGYQPQHF.

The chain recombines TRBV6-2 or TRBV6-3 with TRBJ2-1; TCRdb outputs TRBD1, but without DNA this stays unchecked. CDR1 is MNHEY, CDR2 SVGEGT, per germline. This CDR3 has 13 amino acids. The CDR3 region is CASSRDRVNEQFF.

The CDR3 sequence is CASSYGSGTGELFF. The chain carries TRBV6-5 and TRBJ2-2. CDR3 length: 14 residues. CDR1 MNHEY and CDR2 SVGAGI come from the germline V gene.

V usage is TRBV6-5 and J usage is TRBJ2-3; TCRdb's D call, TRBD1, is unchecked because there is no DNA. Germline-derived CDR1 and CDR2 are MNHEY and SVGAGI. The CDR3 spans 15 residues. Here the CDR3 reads CASSYYRGRADTQYF.

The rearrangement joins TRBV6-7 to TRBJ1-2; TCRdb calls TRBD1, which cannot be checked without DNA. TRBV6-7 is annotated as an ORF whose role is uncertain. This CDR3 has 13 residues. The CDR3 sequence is CARQDSSLYGYTF.

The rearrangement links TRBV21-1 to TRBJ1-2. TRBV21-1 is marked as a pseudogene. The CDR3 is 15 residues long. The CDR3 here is CASSMRTGGYYGYTF.

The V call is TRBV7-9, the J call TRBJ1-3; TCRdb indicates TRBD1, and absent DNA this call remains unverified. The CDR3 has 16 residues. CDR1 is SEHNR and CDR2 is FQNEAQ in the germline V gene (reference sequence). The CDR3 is CASRPAPSSSGNTRYF. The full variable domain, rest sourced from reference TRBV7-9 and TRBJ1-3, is DTGVSQNPRHKITKRGQNVTFRCDPISEHNRLYWYRQTLGQGPEFLTYFQNEAQLEKSRLLSDRFSAERPKGSFSTLEIQRTEQGDSAMYLCASRPAPSSSGNTRYFGEGSWLTVV.

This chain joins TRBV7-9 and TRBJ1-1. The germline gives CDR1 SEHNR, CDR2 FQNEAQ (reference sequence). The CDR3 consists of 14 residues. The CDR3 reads CASSLKGFNTEAFF.

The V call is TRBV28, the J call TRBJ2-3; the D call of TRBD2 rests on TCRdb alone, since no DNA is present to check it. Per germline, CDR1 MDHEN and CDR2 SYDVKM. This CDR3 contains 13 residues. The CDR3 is CASTLGPLGTQYF.

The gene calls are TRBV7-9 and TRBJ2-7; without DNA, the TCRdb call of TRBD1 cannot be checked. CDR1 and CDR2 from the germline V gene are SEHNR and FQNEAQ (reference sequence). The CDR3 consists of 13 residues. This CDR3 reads CASSGGTGGELYF.

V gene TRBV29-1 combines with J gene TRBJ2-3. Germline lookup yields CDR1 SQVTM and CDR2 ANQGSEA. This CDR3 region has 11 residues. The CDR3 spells CSVDVEDTQYF.

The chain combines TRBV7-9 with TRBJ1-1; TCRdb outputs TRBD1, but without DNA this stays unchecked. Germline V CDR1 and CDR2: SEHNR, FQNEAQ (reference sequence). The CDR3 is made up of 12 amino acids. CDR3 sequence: CASSLTGGKAFF.

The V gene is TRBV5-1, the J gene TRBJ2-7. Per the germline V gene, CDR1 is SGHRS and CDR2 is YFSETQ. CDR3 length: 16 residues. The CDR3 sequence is CASSPTTDRSSYEQYF.

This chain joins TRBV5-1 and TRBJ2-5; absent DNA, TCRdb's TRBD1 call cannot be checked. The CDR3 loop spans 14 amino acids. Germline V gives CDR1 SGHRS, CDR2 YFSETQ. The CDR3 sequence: CASRSTGGQETQYF.